The T cell receptor beta chain under discussion was sequenced for a study of vaccination and CD4 T cells after COVID-19. About the study: The post-vaccine samples came a median approximately 72 days after dose two (range 14 to 241). Cells were stimulated with overlapping spike peptide pools from SARS-CoV-2, HCoV-NL63, HCoV-OC43 and HCoV-229E. For control cultures, the treatment was a CEFX pool, an HIV-1 Nef pool, or no peptide.

This clonotype was seen just once. Its target is unknown. The time point denotes: late sampling 161 to 241 days after vaccination in three convalescent patients. Treatment of the sample: roughly 11-day PBMC culture with coronavirus spike peptide pools or control peptides (ViraFEST assay). Fresh IL-2 medium was used to replace half of the medium on days 3 and 7. Germline CDR1 reads LNHNV; CDR2 reads YYDKDF (reference sequence). The length of the CDR3 is 16 residues. Deletions cut 8 bases from V and 0 bases from J, with 14 bases between. The Oncomine TCR Beta short-read assay sequenced DNA from cultured CD4+ T cells. MiXCR, applied by TCRdb to the PCR reads, yields one record per CDR3 protein. Among 20,000 to 30,000 distinct CDR3 sequences, about 42% were seen once, and the ten largest hold about 4.3%.

The V gene is TRBV15, the J gene TRBJ2-6; the D is unclear. The sequence derives from a human donor who had recovered from COVID-19. Specimen: CD4+ T cells from blood, cultured in vitro, collected about 7 months after SARS-CoV-2 vaccination. Written as DNA, the CDR3 is TGTGCCACCCTCCCGGACGGATCCTCTGGGGCCAACGTCCTGACTTTC. This encodes CATLPDGSSGANVLTF.